This T cell receptor (beta chain) was observed in a study of identifying expanded T cells in peripheral blood. General observations from the study: Variance in clone template counts between roughly two-week samples significantly increased with total template count across all healthy donors. Over approximately two and four weeks, about 15 and 19 clones changed, versus around 1.3 between replicates.

Germline CDR1 reads MGHRA; CDR2 reads YSYEKL. Trimming removed 2 bases from V and 9 bases from J; junction bases left unmatched: 10. The CDR3 totals 17 residues. Turning to this clone: Its antigen is currently unknown.

Healthy donors had no documented immune events, such as infections, while sampled. Sequenced by immunoSEQ multiplex PCR; TCRdb stores in-frame clones only, minus some. In the table there are tens of thousands of clones, 84% of which are singletons. V usage is TRBV4-1 and J usage is TRBJ2-1; 13 nucleotides line up with TRBD2. This TCR derives from a person between 18 and 69 years old in good health. The material sequenced was blood. The chain's CDR3 is CASSQQATSGRAGEQFF. The CDR3 coding sequence is TGCGCCAGCAGCCAACAGGCCACTAGCGGGAGGGCCGGTGAGCAGTTCTTC.